This TCR beta chain was recovered during a study of tumor-infiltrating lymphocytes in primary liver carcinoma. Study-level background: Participating patients were men and women between 30 and 69 years old. There were roughly 3.65 to 7.5 million productive TCRbeta reads per sample, a yield similar across tissue types.

CDR3 length: 16 residues. V was shortened by 2 bases and J by 4 bases, with 15 bases between the two germline ends. Germline V gene data show CDR1 as MNHEY and CDR2 as SVGEGT. Extraction also yielded germline DNA, while blood RNA was obtained from unsorted whole blood. From 500 ng total RNA, TCR beta cDNA was generated with a primer in the constant region. Libraries covering TCR beta were generated through three nested multiplex PCR rounds (using a slightly modified ARM-PCR). It was with TRBV1-TRBV30 forward primers and a C-beta reverse primer that the first two PCR rounds were run, at approximately 10 cycles each. Each CDR3 protein gets one entry after TCRdb re-called the multiplex PCR reads with MiXCR. Among about 350,000 distinct CDR3 sequences listed, almost 65% were seen once. On this clonotype: Its antigen remains unknown.

Study-wide points: When set against blood, tumors had a significantly higher top-250-clone fraction (p = 0.039). Unsorted bulk samples meant CD4+ and CD8+ repertoires went uncompared.

The sequencing input was peripheral blood. The V call is TRBV6-2 or TRBV6-3, the J call TRBJ2-4; unclear D gene. This sequence was found in a man aged 35 to 55 with primary liver carcinoma and hepatitis B virus infection. The CDR3 loop is CASSYSPAEAKNIQYF. Here the CDR3 DNA reads TGTGCCAGCAGTTACAGTCCAGCTGAGGCTAAAAACATTCAGTACTTC.